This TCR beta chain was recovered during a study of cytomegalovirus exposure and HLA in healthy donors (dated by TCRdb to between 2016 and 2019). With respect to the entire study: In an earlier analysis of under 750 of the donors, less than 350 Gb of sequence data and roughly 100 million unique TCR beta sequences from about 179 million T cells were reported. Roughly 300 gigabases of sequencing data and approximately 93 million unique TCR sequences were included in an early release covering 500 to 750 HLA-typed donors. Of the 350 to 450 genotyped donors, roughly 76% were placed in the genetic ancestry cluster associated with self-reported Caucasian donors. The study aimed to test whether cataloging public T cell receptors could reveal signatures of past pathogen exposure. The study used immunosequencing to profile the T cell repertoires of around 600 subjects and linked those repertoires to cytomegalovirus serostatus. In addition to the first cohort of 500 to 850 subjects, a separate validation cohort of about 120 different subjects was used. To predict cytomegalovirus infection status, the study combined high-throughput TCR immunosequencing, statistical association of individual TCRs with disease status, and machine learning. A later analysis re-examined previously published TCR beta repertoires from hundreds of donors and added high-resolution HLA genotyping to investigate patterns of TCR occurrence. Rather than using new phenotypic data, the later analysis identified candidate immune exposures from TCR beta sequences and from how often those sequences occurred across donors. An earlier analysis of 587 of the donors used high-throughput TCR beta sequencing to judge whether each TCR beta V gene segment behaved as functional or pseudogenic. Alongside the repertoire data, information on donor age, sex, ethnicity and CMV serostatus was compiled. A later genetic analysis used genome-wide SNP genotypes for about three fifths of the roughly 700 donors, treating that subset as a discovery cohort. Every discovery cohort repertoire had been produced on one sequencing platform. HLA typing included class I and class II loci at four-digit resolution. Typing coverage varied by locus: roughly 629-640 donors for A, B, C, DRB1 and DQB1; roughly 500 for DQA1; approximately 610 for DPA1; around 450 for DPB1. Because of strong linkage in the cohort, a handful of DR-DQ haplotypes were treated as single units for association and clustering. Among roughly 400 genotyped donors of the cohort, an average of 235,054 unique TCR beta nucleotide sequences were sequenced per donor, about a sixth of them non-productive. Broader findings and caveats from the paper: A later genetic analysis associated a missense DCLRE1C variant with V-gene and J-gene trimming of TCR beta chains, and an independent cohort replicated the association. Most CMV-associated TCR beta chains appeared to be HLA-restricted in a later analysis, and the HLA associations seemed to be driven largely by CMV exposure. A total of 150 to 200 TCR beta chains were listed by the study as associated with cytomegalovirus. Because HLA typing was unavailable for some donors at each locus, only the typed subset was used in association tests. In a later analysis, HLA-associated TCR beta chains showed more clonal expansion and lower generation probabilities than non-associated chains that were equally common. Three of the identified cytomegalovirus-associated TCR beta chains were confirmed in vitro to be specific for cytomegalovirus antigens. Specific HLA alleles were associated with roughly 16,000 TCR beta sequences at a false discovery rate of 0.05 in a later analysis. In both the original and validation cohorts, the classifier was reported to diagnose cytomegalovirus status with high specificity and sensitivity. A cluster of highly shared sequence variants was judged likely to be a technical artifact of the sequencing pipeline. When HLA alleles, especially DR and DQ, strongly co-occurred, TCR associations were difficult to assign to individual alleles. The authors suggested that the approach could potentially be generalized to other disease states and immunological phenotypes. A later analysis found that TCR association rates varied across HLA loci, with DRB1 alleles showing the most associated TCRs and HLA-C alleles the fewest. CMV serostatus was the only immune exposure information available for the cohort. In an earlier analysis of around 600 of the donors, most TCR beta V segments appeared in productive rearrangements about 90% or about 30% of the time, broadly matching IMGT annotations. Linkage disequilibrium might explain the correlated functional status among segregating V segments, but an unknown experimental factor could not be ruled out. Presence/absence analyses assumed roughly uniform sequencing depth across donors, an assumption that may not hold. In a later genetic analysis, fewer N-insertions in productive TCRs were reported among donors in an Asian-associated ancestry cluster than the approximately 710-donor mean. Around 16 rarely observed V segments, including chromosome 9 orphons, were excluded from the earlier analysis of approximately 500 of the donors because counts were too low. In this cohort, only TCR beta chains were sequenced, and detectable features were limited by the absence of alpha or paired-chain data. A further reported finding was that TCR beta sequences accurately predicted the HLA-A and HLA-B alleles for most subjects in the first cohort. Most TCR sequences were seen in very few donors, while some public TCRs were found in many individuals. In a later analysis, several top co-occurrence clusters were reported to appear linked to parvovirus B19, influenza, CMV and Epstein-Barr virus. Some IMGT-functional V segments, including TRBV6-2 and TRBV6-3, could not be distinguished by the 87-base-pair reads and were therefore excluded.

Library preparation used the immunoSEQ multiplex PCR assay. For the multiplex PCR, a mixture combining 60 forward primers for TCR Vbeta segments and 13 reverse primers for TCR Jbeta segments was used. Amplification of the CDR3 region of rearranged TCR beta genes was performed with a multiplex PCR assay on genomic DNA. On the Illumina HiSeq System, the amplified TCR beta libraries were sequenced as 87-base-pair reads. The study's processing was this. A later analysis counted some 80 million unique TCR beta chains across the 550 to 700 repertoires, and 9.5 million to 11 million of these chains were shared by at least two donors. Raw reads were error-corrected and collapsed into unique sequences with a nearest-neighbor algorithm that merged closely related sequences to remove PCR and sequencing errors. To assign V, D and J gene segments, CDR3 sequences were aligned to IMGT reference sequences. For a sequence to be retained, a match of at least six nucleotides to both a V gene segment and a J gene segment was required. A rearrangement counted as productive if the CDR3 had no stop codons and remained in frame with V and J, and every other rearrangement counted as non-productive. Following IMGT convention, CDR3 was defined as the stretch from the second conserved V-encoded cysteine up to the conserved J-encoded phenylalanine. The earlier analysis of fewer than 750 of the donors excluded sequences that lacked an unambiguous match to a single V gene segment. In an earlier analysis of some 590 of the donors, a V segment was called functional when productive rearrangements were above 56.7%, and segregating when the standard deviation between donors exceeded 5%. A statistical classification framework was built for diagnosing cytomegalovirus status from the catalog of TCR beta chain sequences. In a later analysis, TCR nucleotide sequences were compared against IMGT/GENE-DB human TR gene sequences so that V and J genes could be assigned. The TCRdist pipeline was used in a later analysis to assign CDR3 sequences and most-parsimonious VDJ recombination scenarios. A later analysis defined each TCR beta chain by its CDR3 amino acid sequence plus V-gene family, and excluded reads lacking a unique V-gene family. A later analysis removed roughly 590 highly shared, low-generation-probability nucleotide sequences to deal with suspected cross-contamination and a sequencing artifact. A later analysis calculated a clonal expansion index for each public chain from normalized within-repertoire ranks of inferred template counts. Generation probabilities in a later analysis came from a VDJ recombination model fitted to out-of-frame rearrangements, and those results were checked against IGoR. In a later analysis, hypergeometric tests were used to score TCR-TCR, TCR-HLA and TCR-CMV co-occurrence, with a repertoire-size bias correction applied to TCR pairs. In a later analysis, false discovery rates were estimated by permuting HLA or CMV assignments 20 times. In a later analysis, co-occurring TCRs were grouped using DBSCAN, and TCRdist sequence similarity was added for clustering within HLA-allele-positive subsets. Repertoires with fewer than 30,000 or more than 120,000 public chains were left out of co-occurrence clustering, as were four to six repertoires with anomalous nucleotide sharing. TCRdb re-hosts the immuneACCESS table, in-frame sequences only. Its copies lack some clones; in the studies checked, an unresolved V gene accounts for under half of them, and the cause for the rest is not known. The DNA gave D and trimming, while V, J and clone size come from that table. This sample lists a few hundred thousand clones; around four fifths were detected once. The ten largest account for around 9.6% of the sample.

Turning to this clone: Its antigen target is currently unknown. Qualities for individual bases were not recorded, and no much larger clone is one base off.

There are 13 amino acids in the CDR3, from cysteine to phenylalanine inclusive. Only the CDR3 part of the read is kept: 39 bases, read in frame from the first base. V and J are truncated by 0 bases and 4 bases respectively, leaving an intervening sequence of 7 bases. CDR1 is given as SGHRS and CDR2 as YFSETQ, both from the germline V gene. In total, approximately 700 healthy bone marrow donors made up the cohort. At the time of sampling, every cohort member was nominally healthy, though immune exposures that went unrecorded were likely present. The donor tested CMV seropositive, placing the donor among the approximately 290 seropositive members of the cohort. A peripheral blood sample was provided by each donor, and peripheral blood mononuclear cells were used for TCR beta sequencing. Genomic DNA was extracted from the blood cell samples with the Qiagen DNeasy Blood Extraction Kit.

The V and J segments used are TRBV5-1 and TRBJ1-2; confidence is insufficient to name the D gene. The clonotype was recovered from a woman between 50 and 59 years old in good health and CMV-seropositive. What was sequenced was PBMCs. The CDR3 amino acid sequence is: CASSLEQTYGYTF. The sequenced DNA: TGCGCCAGCAGCTTGGAACAAACCTATGGCTACACCTTC.